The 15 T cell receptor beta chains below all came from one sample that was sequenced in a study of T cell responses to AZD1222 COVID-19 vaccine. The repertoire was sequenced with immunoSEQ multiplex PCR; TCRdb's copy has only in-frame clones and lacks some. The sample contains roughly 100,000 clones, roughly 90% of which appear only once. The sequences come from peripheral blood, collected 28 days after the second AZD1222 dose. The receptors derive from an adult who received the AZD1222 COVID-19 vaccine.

The CDR3 loop is CASSYTTGANSPLHF. As DNA, the CDR3 is TGTGCCAGCAGTTATACTACAGGGGCCAATTCACCCCTCCACTTT. V usage is TRBV27 and J usage is TRBJ1-6; 7 bases are shared with TRBD1. Germline CDR1 and CDR2: MNHEY and SMNVEV (reference sequence). CDR3 length: 15 residues. Unmatched junction bases numbered 7, after V lost 4 bases and J lost 7 bases.

CDR3 in amino acids: CASSPIPRTSGRFRRIEQYF. Here the CDR3 DNA reads TGTGCCAGCAGCCCAATCCCCCGGACTAGCGGGAGGTTCCGAAGGATCGAGCAGTACTTC. The chain uses TRBV27 and TRBJ2-7, with 14 bases lining up with TRBD2. The V gene end was trimmed by 6 bases and the J gene end by 6 bases; junction bases not matched to a gene: 22. CDR1 and CDR2 (germline): MNHEY, SMNVEV (reference sequence). The CDR3 runs to 20 residues.

The CDR3 nucleotides read TGTGCCGCGGACGGCCAAAGCAATCAGCCCCAGCATTTT. This codes for CAADGQSNQPQHF. The chain uses TRBV30 and TRBJ1-5; D not certain. This CDR3 comprises 13 residues. V was pared by 8 bases and J by 1 base, with 12 bases between. CDR1 and CDR2 from the germline V gene are GTSNPN and SVGIG (reference sequence).

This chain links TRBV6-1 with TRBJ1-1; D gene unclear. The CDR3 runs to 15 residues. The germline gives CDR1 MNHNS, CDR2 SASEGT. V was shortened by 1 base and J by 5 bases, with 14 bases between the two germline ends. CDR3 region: CASSEEGFGGTEAFF. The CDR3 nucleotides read TGTGCCAGCAGTGAAGAGGGCTTCGGTGGGACTGAAGCTTTCTTT.

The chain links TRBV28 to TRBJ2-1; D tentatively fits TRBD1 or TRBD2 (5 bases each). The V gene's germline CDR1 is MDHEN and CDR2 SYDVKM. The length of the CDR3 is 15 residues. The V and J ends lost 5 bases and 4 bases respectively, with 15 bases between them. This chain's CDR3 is CASSLVGAPYNEQFF. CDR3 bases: TGTGCCAGCAGTCTCGTCGGGGCACCTTACAATGAGCAGTTCTTC. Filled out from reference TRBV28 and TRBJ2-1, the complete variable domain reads DVKVTQSSRYLVKRTGEKVFLECVQDMDHENMFWYRQDPGLGLRLIYFSYDVKMKEKGDIPEGYSVSREKKERFSLILESASTNQTSMYLCASSLVGAPYNEQFFGPGTRLTVL.

The CDR3 nucleotides are TGTGCCAGCAGCCAAGTCCTGAACACCGGGGAGCTGTTTTTT. Residues: CASSQVLNTGELFF. This sequence joins TRBV3-1 (or the pseudogene TRBV3-2) and TRBJ2-2; D gene ambiguous. CDR3 length equals 14 residues. Looked up from germline, CDR1 is LGHDT and CDR2 is YNNKEL (reference sequence). Trimming stripped 1 base from V and 1 base from J, with 4 bases between.

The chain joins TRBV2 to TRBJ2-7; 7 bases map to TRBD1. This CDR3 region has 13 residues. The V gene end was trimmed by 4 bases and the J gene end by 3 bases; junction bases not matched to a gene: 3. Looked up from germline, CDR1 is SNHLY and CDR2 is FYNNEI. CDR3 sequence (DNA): TGTGCCAGCAGTGGACAGGGTGTCTACGAGCAGTACTTC. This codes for CASSGQGVYEQYF.

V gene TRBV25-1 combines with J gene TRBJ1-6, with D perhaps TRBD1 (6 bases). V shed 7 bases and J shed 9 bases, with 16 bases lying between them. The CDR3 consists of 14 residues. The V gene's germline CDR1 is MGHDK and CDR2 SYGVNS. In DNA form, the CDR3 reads TGTGCCAGCACCCGCGGGGGGGCTGGTTCACCCCTCCACTTT. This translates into CASTRGGAGSPLHF. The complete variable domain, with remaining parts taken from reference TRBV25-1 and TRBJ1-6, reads EADIYQTPRYLVIGTGKKITLECSQTMGHDKMYWYQQDPGMELHLIHYSYGVNSTEKGDLSSESTVSRIRTEHFPLTLESARPSHTSQYLCASTRGGAGSPLHFGNGTRLTVT.

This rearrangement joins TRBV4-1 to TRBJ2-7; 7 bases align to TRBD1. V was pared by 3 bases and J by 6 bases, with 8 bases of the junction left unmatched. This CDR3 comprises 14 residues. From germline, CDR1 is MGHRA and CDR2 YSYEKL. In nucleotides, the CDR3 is TGCGCCAGCAGCCACGGGGACAGAGGACCCGAGCAGTACTTC. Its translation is CASSHGDRGPEQYF.

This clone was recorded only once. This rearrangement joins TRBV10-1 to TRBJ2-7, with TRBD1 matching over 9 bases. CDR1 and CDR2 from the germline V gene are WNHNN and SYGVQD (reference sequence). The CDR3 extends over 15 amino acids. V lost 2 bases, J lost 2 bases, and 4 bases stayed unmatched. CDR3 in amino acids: CASSERGDRAYEQYF. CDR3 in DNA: TGCGCCAGCAGTGAGCGGGGGGACAGGGCCTACGAGCAGTACTTC.

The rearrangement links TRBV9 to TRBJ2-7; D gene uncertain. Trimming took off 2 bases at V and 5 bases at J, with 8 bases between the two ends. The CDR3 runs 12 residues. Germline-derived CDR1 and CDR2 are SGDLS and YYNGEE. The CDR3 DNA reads TGTGCCAGCAGCGTTGATACAGACGAGCAGTACTTC. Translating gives CASSVDTDEQYF.

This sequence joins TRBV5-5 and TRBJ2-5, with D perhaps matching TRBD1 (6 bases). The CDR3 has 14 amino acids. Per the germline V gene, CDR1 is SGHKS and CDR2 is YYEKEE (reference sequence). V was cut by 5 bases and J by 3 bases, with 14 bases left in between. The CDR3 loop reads CASRGGQLKETQYF. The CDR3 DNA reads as TGTGCCAGCAGGGGTGGACAGCTAAAAGAGACCCAGTACTTC. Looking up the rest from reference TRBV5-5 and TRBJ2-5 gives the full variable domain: DAGVTQSPTHLIKTRGQQVTLRCSPISGHKSVSWYQQVLGQGPQFIFQYYEKEERGRGNFPDRFSARQFPNYSSELNVNALLLGDSALYLCASRGGQLKETQYFGPGTRLLVL.

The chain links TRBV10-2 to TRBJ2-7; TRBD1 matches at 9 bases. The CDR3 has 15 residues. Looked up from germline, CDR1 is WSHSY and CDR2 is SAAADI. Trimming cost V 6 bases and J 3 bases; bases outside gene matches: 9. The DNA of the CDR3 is TGCGCCAGCAGGGCTCCGGGACAGGGAATCTACGAGCAGTACTTC. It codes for CASRAPGQGIYEQYF.

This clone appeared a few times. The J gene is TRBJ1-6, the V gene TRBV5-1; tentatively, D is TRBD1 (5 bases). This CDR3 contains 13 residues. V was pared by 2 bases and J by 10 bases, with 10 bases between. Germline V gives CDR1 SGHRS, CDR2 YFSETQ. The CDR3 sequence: CASSFPGNSPLHF. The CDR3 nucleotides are TGCGCCAGCAGCTTTCCAGGGAACTCACCCCTCCACTTT. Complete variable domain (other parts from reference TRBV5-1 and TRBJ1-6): KAGVTQTPRYLIKTRGQQVTLSCSPISGHRSVSWYQQTPGQGLQFLFEYFSETQRNKGNFPGRFSGRQFSNSRSEMNVSTLELGDSALYLCASSFPGNSPLHFGNGTRLTVT.

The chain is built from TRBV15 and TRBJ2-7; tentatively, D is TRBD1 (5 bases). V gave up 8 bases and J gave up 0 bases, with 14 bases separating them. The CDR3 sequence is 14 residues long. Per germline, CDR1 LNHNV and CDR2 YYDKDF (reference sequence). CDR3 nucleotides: TGTGCCACCGCCCCCAGGGAATCCTCCTACGAGCAGTACTTC. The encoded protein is CATAPRESSYEQYF. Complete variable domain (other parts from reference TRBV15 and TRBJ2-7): DAMVIQNPRYQVTQFGKPVTLSCSQTLNHNVMYWYQQKSSQAPKLLFHYYDKDFNNEADTPDNFQSRRPNTSFCFLDIRSPGLGDTAMYLCATAPRESSYEQYFGPGTRLTVT.